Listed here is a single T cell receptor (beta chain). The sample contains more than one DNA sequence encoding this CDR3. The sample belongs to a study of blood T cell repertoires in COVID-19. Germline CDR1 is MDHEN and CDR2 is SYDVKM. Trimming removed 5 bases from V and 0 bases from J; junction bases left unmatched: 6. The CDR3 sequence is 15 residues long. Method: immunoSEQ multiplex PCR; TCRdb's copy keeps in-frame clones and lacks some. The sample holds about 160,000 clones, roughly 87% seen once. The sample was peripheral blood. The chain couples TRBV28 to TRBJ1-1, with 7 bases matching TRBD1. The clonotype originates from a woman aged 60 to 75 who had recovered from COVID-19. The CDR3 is CASSLDRAMNTEAFF. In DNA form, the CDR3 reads TGTGCCAGCAGTCTCGACAGGGCTATGAACACTGAAGCTTTCTTT.